The rows below give T cell receptor beta chains drawn from one sample of a study of cytomegalovirus exposure and HLA in healthy donors. This table comes from immunoSEQ multiplex PCR, and its TCRdb copy is limited to in-frame clones, with some not included. The sample holds fewer than 130,000 clones, 89% seen once. The sequenced material came from PBMCs. The source of these receptors is a woman aged 18 to 35 in good health and CMV-seronegative. Both conserved end residues are part of each CDR3. A D gene is named only where the DNA matches it firmly. A row's size may be missing; if present it is once, few, many or a size class.

14,TRBV28,NA,TRBJ2-7,TRBD2,CASSGTRTSYEQYF,TGTGCCAGCAGCGGGACTAGGACCTCCTACGAGCAGTACTTC
18,TRBV5-4,NA,TRBJ2-1,TRBD2,CASSLGGLAGPYYNEQFF,TGTGCCAGCAGCTTGGGGGGACTAGCGGGACCGTACTACAATGAGCAGTTCTTC
14,TRBV19,NA,TRBJ2-3,NA,CAGTYPGEPDTQYF,TGTGCCGGAACGTACCCTGGGGAGCCAGATACGCAGTATTTT
17,TRBV4-1,NA,TRBJ2-1,TRBD2,CASSQVKAGGPYNEQFF,TGCGCCAGCAGCCAAGTCAAAGCGGGGGGGCCGTACAATGAGCAGTTCTTC
14,TRBV6-6,once,TRBJ2-7,NA,CATVPGGATYEQYF,TGTGCCACCGTACCGGGGGGCGCAACCTACGAGCAGTACTTC
17,TRBV4-1,NA,TRBJ2-3,TRBD2,CASSQRPGLGSSDTQYF,TGCGCCAGCAGCCAGCGCCCGGGACTAGGATCGTCGGATACGCAGTATTTT
18,TRBV4-3,NA,TRBJ2-6,NA,CASSQEPGGFSGANVLTF,TGCGCCAGCAGCCAAGAGCCAGGAGGGTTCTCTGGGGCCAACGTCCTGACTTTC
16,TRBV21-1,NA,TRBJ1-5,NA,CASSSGTVLPDQPQHF,TGTGCCAGCAGCTCCGGGACAGTCCTACCCGATCAGCCCCAGCATTTT
14,TRBV7-2,NA,TRBJ2-7,NA,CASSLGTYTYEQYF,TGTGCCAGCAGCTTAGGCACATATACCTACGAGCAGTACTTC
14,TRBV5-1,NA,TRBJ2-7,NA,CASSLASVSYEQYF,TGCGCCAGCAGCTTGGCCTCGGTCTCCTACGAGCAGTACTTC
16,TRBV4-1,NA,TRBJ2-1,NA,CASSQVDLFVRGEQFF,TGCGCCAGCAGCCAAGTTGATCTTTTCGTCCGCGGTGAGCAGTTCTTC
17,TRBV9,once,TRBJ1-1,NA,CASSVVGIMGEGTEAFF,TGTGCCAGCAGCGTAGTAGGGATCATGGGGGAGGGCACTGAAGCTTTCTTT
16,TRBV18,NA,TRBJ1-3,NA,CASSLQGQGSGNTIYF,TGTGCCAGCTCACTTCAGGGGCAGGGCTCTGGAAACACCATATATTTT
13,TRBV30,NA,TRBJ1-4,TRBD1,CAWSRQGDEKLFF,TGTGCCTGGAGCAGACAGGGTGACGAAAAACTGTTTTTT
14,TRBV5-5,few,TRBJ1-2,NA,CASSLRPGGYGYTF,TGTGCCAGCAGCTTACGGCCCGGGGGCTATGGCTACACCTTC
14,TRBV9,NA,TRBJ1-5,NA,CASSVGSSNQPQHF,TGTGCCAGCAGCGTAGGCAGTAGCAATCAGCCCCAGCATTTT
13,TRBV6-6,NA,TRBJ1-2,NA,CASSQGLGYGYTF,TGTGCCAGCAGCCAGGGGTTAGGCTATGGCTACACCTTC
15,TRBV28,NA,TRBJ2-7,NA,CASSLFSSAAYEQYF,TGTGCCAGCAGTTTATTCTCTAGCGCTGCCTACGAGCAGTACTTC
14,TRBV4-1,NA,TRBJ2-5,NA,CASSQGGTEETQYF,TGCGCCAGCAGCCAAGGGGGGACTGAAGAGACCCAGTACTTC
11,TRBV20-1,NA,TRBJ1-2,NA,CSAHRENGYTF,TGCAGTGCTCACAGGGAAAACGGCTACACCTTC
16,TRBV19,once,TRBJ2-7,TRBD2,CASSLRGGSSSYEQYF,TGTGCCAGTAGTCTGCGGGGAGGGAGTAGCTCCTACGAGCAGTACTTC
14,TRBV27,NA,TRBJ2-1,NA,CASSHRSSYNEQFF,TGTGCCAGCAGTCACAGGAGCTCCTACAATGAGCAGTTCTTC
14,TRBV5-6,NA,TRBJ1-1,TRBD1,CASSLWGQRPEAFF,TGTGCCAGCAGCTTGTGGGGACAGCGGCCTGAAGCTTTCTTT
16,TRBV7-2,few,TRBJ1-5,TRBD1,CASSPFGTVKHQPQHF,TGTGCCAGCAGCCCTTTCGGGACAGTGAAACATCAGCCCCAGCATTTT
15,TRBV30,NA,TRBJ2-6,TRBD1,CAWREGAGGANVLTF,TGTGCCTGGAGAGAGGGGGCTGGAGGGGCCAACGTCCTGACTTTC
15,TRBV14,NA,TRBJ2-7,TRBD1,CASSITGQGLYEQYF,TGTGCCAGCAGCATCACGGGACAGGGTCTCTACGAGCAGTACTTC
14,TRBV30,few,TRBJ1-1,NA,CAWMAGAGNTEAFF,TGTGCCTGGATGGCGGGTGCGGGGAACACTGAAGCTTTCTTT
16,TRBV5-1,NA,TRBJ2-5,TRBD2,CASSLGSGGYQETQYF,TGCGCCAGCAGCTTGGGTAGCGGGGGGTACCAAGAGACCCAGTACTTC
14,TRBV5-4,NA,TRBJ1-6,NA,CASSLDRVEPPLHF,TGTGCCAGCAGCTTGGACAGGGTTGAACCACCCCTCCACTTT
17,TRBV5-6,NA,TRBJ2-7,NA,CASSFIGLGTRTYEQYF,TGTGCCAGCAGCTTCATAGGGCTCGGGACAAGGACCTACGAGCAGTACTTC
15,TRBV7-6,NA,TRBJ2-1,TRBD2,CASSLSSGGHNEQFF,TGTGCCAGCAGCTTAAGTAGCGGGGGTCACAATGAGCAGTTCTTC
15,TRBV28,NA,TRBJ2-7,TRBD1,CASSLIGQGNYEQYF,TGTGCCAGCAGCTTAATAGGACAGGGGAACTACGAGCAGTACTTC
14,TRBV14,NA,TRBJ1-2,NA,CASSQVDHRTGYTF,TGTGCCAGCAGCCAAGTTGACCACAGGACCGGCTACACCTTC
13,TRBV6-6,NA,TRBJ1-3,NA,CASRKQGGNTIYF,TGTGCCAGCAGGAAACAGGGTGGAAACACCATATATTTT
15,TRBV27,NA,TRBJ2-7,TRBD2,CASSLSSASGYEQYF,TGTGCCAGCAGTTTATCCTCTGCTAGCGGCTACGAGCAGTACTTC
14,TRBV7-8,once,TRBJ1-1,NA,CASSPLRENTEAFF,TGTGCCAGCAGCCCCCTACGAGAGAACACTGAAGCTTTCTTT
15,TRBV5-1,NA,TRBJ2-5,NA,CASSLAAGNQETQYF,TGCGCCAGCAGCTTGGCCGCGGGAAACCAAGAGACCCAGTACTTC
16,TRBV5-1,NA,TRBJ2-7,NA,CASSPVWQANSYEQYF,TGCGCCAGCAGCCCCGTCTGGCAGGCTAACTCCTACGAGCAGTACTTC
13,TRBV7-9,once,TRBJ1-5,TRBD1,CASRGQNNQPQHF,TGTGCCAGCAGGGGACAGAACAATCAGCCCCAGCATTTT
13,TRBV7-3,NA,TRBJ1-2,TRBD1,CASRATGVYGYTF,TGTGCCAGCAGGGCTACAGGGGTTTATGGCTACACCTTC
14,TRBV7-2,NA,TRBJ1-1,NA,CASSLDAENTEAFF,TGTGCCAGCAGCTTAGATGCAGAGAACACTGAAGCTTTCTTT
14,TRBV2,NA,TRBJ1-1,NA,CASGDSKMNTEAFF,TGTGCCAGCGGCGACAGCAAAATGAACACTGAAGCTTTCTTT